The TCR beta chain under discussion was sequenced for a study of radiation and T cells in renal cell carcinoma. Germline assignment: CDR1 LGHNA and CDR2 YNFKEQ. The CDR3 sequence is 15 residues long. The assay was immunoSEQ multiplex PCR, and TCRdb's table has in-frame clones only and misses some. The table records around 94,000 clones, approximately 86% of them present only once. The time point is: baseline pretreatment blood. As for treatment: 15 Gy SBRT to primary tumor, nephrectomy 4 weeks later. A remark on this clone: The junction differs from germline at one of its ends, possibly a read error. Other DNA variants within this sample encode the same CDR3.

This rearrangement joins TRBV4-2 to TRBJ1-5; D is unresolved. The sample was blood, taken from a patient whose treatment included radiotherapy and nephrectomy. The clonotype comes from a man aged 50 or older with renal cell carcinoma. CDR3: CASSQDFNSNQPQHF. DNA of the CDR3: TGTGCCAGCAGCCAAGATTTCAATAGCAACCAGCCCCAGCATTTT.